The entry that follows covers one T cell receptor beta chain sequence. Its antigen is not known. Germline V gives CDR1 MNHEY, CDR2 SVGAGI. V was shortened by 8 bases and J by 5 bases, with 12 bases between the two germline ends. This CDR3 comprises 12 residues. Assay used: immunoSEQ multiplex PCR; TCRdb lists only in-frame clones, some missing. Among about 2.4 million clones listed, around 90% were seen once. The data were taken from a study of shared clonotypes between healthy human individuals. Study-wide background: Researchers assigned three CD4 naive, three CD4 memory, two CD8 naive and one CD8 memory plate to each donor. Study-level results: A generally larger estimated richness was seen in naive subsets than in memory subsets.

The source is a man between 18 and 35 years old in good health. The specimen sequenced was naive CD4+ T cells sorted from blood. Subset here: CD45RA+ positively selected. The chain employs TRBV6-5 and TRBJ2-5, with D unresolved. CDR3 DNA: TGTGCCAGCGGAAGGGCTAAGGAGACCCAGTACTTC. Translated: CASGRAKETQYF.